This paragraph reports one T cell receptor (beta chain). These data belong to a study of control samples from healthy donors and cancer patients. The CDR3 length is 15 residues. Germline V lookup: CDR1 SNHLY, CDR2 FYNNEI. The V end lost 3 bases, the J end lost 6 bases, and 17 bases lay between the germline ends. Clones were sequenced by immunoSEQ multiplex PCR, and TCRdb holds only the in-frame ones, with some missing. The sample data list 150,000 to 200,000 clones. The chain recombines TRBV2 with TRBJ1-1; no definite D call. Input material: blood. This TCR came from a woman in her 30s in good health. The CDR3 region is CASSDLEGVIAEAFF. In DNA form, the CDR3 reads TGTGCCAGCAGTGATTTGGAGGGAGTAATTGCTGAAGCTTTCTTT. The full variable domain, with the rest looked up from reference TRBV2 and TRBJ1-1, is EPEVTQTPSHQVTQMGQEVILRCVPISNHLYFYWYRQILGQKVEFLVSFYNNEISEKSEIFDDQFSVERPDGSNFTLKIRSTKLEDSAMYFCASSDLEGVIAEAFFGQGTRLTVV.